These T cell receptor beta chains were read from a single sample in a study of cytomegalovirus exposure and HLA in healthy donors. The method was immunoSEQ multiplex PCR; TCRdb's version includes in-frame clones alone and lacks a portion of them. The sample includes under 150,000 clones, 78% of them seen just once. The sequenced sample was PBMCs. All receptors derive from a woman aged 40-49 years in good health and CMV-seronegative. The CDR3 runs from the conserved cysteine through the conserved F or W. Each record gives: J gene, D gene, V gene, clone size, CDR3 protein, CDR3 DNA. The D gene is left open where the match is weak. The size entry is marked missing in some rows and otherwise reads once, few, many or a size class.

TRBJ2-7 | - | TRBV19 | - | CASSSSLANWDEQYF | TGTGCCAGTAGTTCCAGCCTAGCTAATTGGGACGAGCAGTACTTC
TRBJ1-3 | - | TRBV18 | few | CASSPEQGAGNTIYF | TGTGCCAGCTCACCCGAACAGGGAGCTGGAAACACCATATATTTT
TRBJ2-7 | - | TRBV7-8 | - | CASSLSDEQYF | TGTGCCAGCAGCTTATCAGACGAGCAGTACTTC
TRBJ2-7 | TRBD1 | TRBV25-1 | few | CASSARRDRGGNEQYF | TGTGCCAGCAGTGCTCGGCGGGACAGGGGGGGAAACGAGCAGTACTTC
TRBJ1-1 | TRBD1 | TRBV11-1 | - | CASSLHRDREAFF | TGTGCCAGCAGCCTGCACAGGGACAGGGAAGCTTTCTTT
TRBJ1-2 | TRBD1 | TRBV2 | - | CASSLQGGPNYGYTF | TGTGCCAGCAGTCTCCAGGGGGGCCCTAACTATGGCTACACCTTC
TRBJ1-5 | - | TRBV19 | - | CATQGTSSNQPQHF | TGTGCCACGCAGGGGACGTCCTCCAATCAGCCCCAGCATTTT
TRBJ2-1 | - | TRBV18 | - | CASSPGREGNEQFF | TGTGCCAGCTCACCCGGCAGGGAAGGTAATGAGCAGTTCTTC
TRBJ2-1 | - | TRBV6-1 | - | CASQTSWSYNEQFF | TGTGCCAGCCAGACTAGTTGGTCCTACAATGAGCAGTTCTTC
TRBJ1-6 | - | TRBV30 | - | CAWSVQLSSYNSPLHF | TGTGCCTGGAGTGTCCAACTGAGCTCCTATAATTCACCCCTCCACTTT
TRBJ2-7 | - | TRBV11-3 | - | CASSSRPGAGQYF | TGTGCCAGCAGCTCCCGCCCTGGGGCCGGACAGTACTTC
TRBJ2-1 | TRBD1 | TRBV29-1 | - | CSLGQGAAPAEQFF | TGCAGCTTGGGACAGGGGGCTGCCCCTGCCGAGCAGTTCTTC
TRBJ1-2 | TRBD1 | TRBV9 | - | CASSGGGGQGSFGYTF | TGTGCCAGCAGCGGGGGAGGGGGACAGGGGTCATTTGGCTACACCTTC
TRBJ1-6 | TRBD1 | TRBV6-1 | - | CASSEGQGNSPLHF | TGTGCCAGCAGTGAGGGACAGGGTAATTCACCCCTCCACTTT
TRBJ1-3 | - | TRBV2 | - | CASTSDYSGNTIYF | TGTGCCAGCACGAGCGACTACTCTGGAAACACCATATATTTT
TRBJ1-5 | - | TRBV18 | - | CASSQGGVSNQPQHF | TGTGCCAGCTCACAGGGGGGGGTTAGCAATCAGCCCCAGCATTTT
TRBJ2-1 | TRBD1 | TRBV27 | - | CASRSPVGTGGGEQFF | TGTGCCAGCAGATCACCCGTGGGGACAGGGGGCGGTGAGCAGTTCTTC
TRBJ2-2 | TRBD1 | TRBV4-2 | few | CASRSRQGVSGRNTGELFF | TGTGCCAGCAGGTCTCGGCAGGGGGTCTCAGGTCGCAACACCGGGGAGCTGTTTTTT
TRBJ2-7 | TRBD2 | TRBV5-4 | - | CASSPSGGQTYEQYF | TGTGCCAGCAGCCCGAGCGGGGGGCAAACCTACGAGCAATACTTC
TRBJ2-1 | - | TRBV6-4 | once | CASSDSGAGDYNEQFF | TGTGCCAGCAGTGACTCGGGGGCGGGAGATTACAATGAGCAGTTCTTC
TRBJ1-1 | - | TRBV4-2 | - | CASSQDPNTEAFF | TGTGCCAGCAGCCAAGACCCTAACACTGAAGCTTTCTTT
TRBJ2-7 | - | TRBV29-1 | - | CSVEDATLSYEQYF | TGCAGCGTTGAAGATGCGACTCTCTCCTACGAGCAGTACTTC
TRBJ2-7 | TRBD1 | TRBV5-1 | few | CASSLAPGQDLYEQYF | TGCGCCAGCAGCTTGGCCCCGGGACAGGATCTATACGAGCAGTACTTC
TRBJ2-4 | TRBD2 | TRBV5-1 | - | CASRGGLEDSQYF | TGCGCCAGCCGCGGGGGGCTCGAAGACAGTCAGTACTTC
TRBJ1-1 | - | TRBV30 | - | CAWGFESAEAFF | TGTGCCTGGGGGTTCGAGAGCGCTGAAGCTTTCTTT
TRBJ1-6 | - | TRBV7-6 | - | CASSFGHESPLHF | TGTGCCAGCAGCTTCGGTCACGAGTCACCCCTCCACTTT
TRBJ2-3 | TRBD1 | TRBV14 | - | CASSQETGGRSTDTQYF | TGTGCCAGCAGCCAGGAGACAGGGGGCCGGTCGACAGATACGCAGTATTTT
TRBJ2-2 | - | TRBV7-7 | - | CASSLVAAGELFF | TGTGCCAGCAGCCTAGTGGCAGCCGGGGAGCTGTTTTTT
TRBJ1-4 | - | TRBV18 | - | CASSPRDQDEKLFF | TGTGCCAGCTCACCCCGGGATCAGGACGAAAAACTGTTTTTT
TRBJ2-7 | TRBD1 | TRBV28 | - | CASSPRTGDRQYF | TGTGCCAGCAGTCCCCGGACAGGGGATAGGCAGTACTTC
TRBJ1-6 | TRBD1 | TRBV28 | - | CASSKGQGTYNSPLHF | TGTGCCAGCAGTAAGGGACAGGGCACTTATAATTCACCCCTCCACTTT